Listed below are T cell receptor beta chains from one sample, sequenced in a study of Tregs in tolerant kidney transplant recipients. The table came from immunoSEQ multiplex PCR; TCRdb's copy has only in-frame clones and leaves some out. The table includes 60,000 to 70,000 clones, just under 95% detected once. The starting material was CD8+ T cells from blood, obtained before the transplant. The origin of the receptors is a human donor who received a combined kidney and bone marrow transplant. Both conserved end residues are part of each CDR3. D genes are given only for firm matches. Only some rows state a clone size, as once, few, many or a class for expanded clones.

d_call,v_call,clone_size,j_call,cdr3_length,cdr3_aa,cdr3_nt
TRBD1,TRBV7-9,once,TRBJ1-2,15,CGTNGGPGTAEGYTF,TGTGGCACCAACGGAGGCCCCGGGACAGCGGAGGGCTACACCTTC
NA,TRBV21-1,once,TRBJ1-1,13,CASKKDRGSVAFF,TGTGCCAGCAAAAAGGACAGGGGGAGTGTAGCTTTCTTT
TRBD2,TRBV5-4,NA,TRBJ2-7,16,CASSSLAGGPADEQYF,TGTGCCAGCAGCTCCTTAGCGGGAGGGCCGGCGGACGAGCAGTACTTC
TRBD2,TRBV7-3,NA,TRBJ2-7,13,CASSLWRGYEQYF,TGTGCCAGCAGCTTATGGCGGGGGTACGAGCAGTACTTC
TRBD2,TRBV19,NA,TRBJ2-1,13,CASTIAGLDEQFF,TGTGCCAGTACCATAGCGGGGTTGGATGAGCAGTTCTTC
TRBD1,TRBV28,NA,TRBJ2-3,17,CASAGQGASPETDTQYF,TGTGCCAGCGCGGGACAGGGGGCTAGTCCTGAAACAGATACGCAGTATTTT
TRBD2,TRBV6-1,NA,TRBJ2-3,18,CASSGTSGPTQSTDTQYF,TGTGCCAGCAGTGGGACTAGCGGGCCCACTCAAAGCACAGATACGCAGTATTTT
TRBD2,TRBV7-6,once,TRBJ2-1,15,CASSIVVGRADEQFF,TGTGCCAGCAGTATTGTAGTCGGGAGGGCCGATGAGCAGTTCTTC
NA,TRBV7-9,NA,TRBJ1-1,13,CASSLGGPTEAFF,TGTGCCAGCAGCTTAGGTGGGCCGACTGAAGCTTTCTTT
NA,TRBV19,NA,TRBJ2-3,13,CASSIPGTDTQYF,TGTGCCAGTAGTATACCGGGCACAGATACGCAGTATTTT
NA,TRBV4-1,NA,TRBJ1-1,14,CASSQGGMNTEAFF,TGCGCCAGCAGCCAAGGCGGGATGAACACTGAAGCTTTCTTT